A selection of T cell receptor beta chains follows, all from one sample in a study of control samples from healthy donors and cancer patients. Sequencing used immunoSEQ multiplex PCR; TCRdb keeps in-frame clones, though not all of them. The profile covers tens of thousands of clones, with 88% appearing a single time and about an eighth taken by the ten largest. Sequenced sample: blood. These receptors were collected from an older woman in good health. The CDR3 runs from the conserved cysteine through the conserved F or W. The D gene is left open where the match is weak. Clone size is not always given. Where it is, it says once, few, many or a class for expanded clones.

cdr3_nt	cdr3_aa	d_call	v_call	j_call	clone_size
TGCGCCAGCAGCTTGGATCCAGGGGGCACAGATTCACCCCTCCACTTT	CASSLDPGGTDSPLHF	TRBD1	TRBV5-1	TRBJ1-6	NA
TGCGCCAGCAGTACCACCGGGACAGGAGGAAGCAATCAGCCCCAGCATTTT	CASSTTGTGGSNQPQHF	TRBD1	TRBV10-2	TRBJ1-5	NA
TGTGCCAGTAGTCCCGGCGGGACAGTCAATCAGCCCCAGCATTTT	CASSPGGTVNQPQHF	TRBD1	TRBV19	TRBJ1-5	once
TGTGCGGCCCCGTCTAATGGTGGGACGACAGATACGCAGTATTTT	CAAPSNGGTTDTQYF	NA	TRBV30	TRBJ2-3	NA
TGCGCCAGCAGTGCGGGGGAAAAACTGTTTTTT	CASSAGEKLFF	NA	TRBV23-1	TRBJ1-4	NA
TGTGCCTGGAGTGTAGTGCTAAACACCGGGGAGCTGTTTTTT	CAWSVVLNTGELFF	NA	TRBV30	TRBJ2-2	NA
TGTGCCAGCTCACCATCGGGAGATGGCTACACCTTC	CASSPSGDGYTF	NA	TRBV18	TRBJ1-2	NA
TGTGCCAGTACCGGCGGGGTAGCGGGCTCCTACTACAATGAGCAGTTCTTC	CASTGGVAGSYYNEQFF	TRBD2	TRBV19	TRBJ2-1	NA
TGTGCCAGCAGCTTGGGGTTTGATGGGGCCAACGTCCTGACTTTC	CASSLGFDGANVLTF	NA	TRBV5-4	TRBJ2-6	NA
TGTGCCAGCTCACCACAATCGACGGGAAACTCCTACGAGCAGTACTTC	CASSPQSTGNSYEQYF	NA	TRBV18	TRBJ2-7	NA
TGTGCCAGCAGTGATGACAGGGGGCTCCGCGGACCCCTCCACTTT	CASSDDRGLRGPLHF	TRBD1	TRBV2	TRBJ1-6	NA
TGTGCCAGCAGCCGGGACAGTCAAAGCTATGGCTACACCTTC	CASSRDSQSYGYTF	TRBD1	TRBV5-4	TRBJ1-2	NA
TGTGCCTGGACCGTTCTAAACACCGGGGAGCTGTTTTTT	CAWTVLNTGELFF	NA	TRBV30	TRBJ2-2	once
TGTGCCAGCAGTTCGGGTCGGAGCTCCTATAATTCACCCCTCCACTTT	CASSSGRSSYNSPLHF	NA	TRBV27	TRBJ1-6	NA
TGTGCCAGTAACCAGCGGGGGGGAACAGATACGCAGTATTTT	CASNQRGGTDTQYF	TRBD2	TRBV19	TRBJ2-3	NA